This TCR beta chain was captured in a study of T cell repertoires in cytomegalovirus infection. Study context: Public TCR beta signatures provided an indication of both CMV infection and a matching HLA type. Study-wide points: Clonotypes of TCR beta that were HLA-C-restricted and CMV-specific dominated the ex vivo response.

This clonotype was counted many times. Its antigen is as yet unknown. TCRdb re-called the reads through MiXCR, storing one row per CDR3 protein. The data contain about 770,000 distinct CDR3 sequences, just under 30% of them singletons. J gave up 3 bases and V 4 bases, and 6 bases lay outside the gene matches. The CDR3 spans 15 residues. The germline gives CDR1 SGHDT, CDR2 YYEEEE. This sequence originates from a human donor in good health (CMV status not recorded). Some clones in this sample may be carry-over from other donors' samples. The material was cultured CD8+ T cells from PBMCs, obtained from culture after CMV antigen stimulation. V gene TRBV5-6 combines with J gene TRBJ2-2, with 7 nucleotides matching TRBD2. The CDR3 DNA sequence: TGTGCCAGCAGCATCTGGGGAGGGTACACCGGGGAGCTGTTTTTT. Residues: CASSIWGGYTGELFF.